This T cell receptor beta chain was obtained from a study of T cell responses to AZD1222 COVID-19 vaccine (dated by TCRdb to 2020 to 2022). With regard to the full study: AZD1222 recipients given second doses at about 4 weeks or at about 12 weeks were pooled, since spike-specific TCR depth and breadth were not found to differ between the two schedules. TCR sequencing covered roughly 230 trial participants: around 210 given two doses of AZD1222 and 26 given two doses of MenACWY control vaccine. Trial participants were enrolled by age into 18-55, 56-69 and 70-plus year subgroups, with around 150, 28 and 57 TCR-sequenced participants respectively. General conclusions and limits of the study: Reportedly, close to half of the unique spike-specific TCRs recognized epitopes lying outside the regions that are mutated in the B.1.351 and B.1.1.7 variants. Participants were mostly white British and included more females than males, and it was suggested by the authors that clonal diversity may have been underestimated. The whole spike protein was spanned by vaccine-associated CD4 TCRs, and dominant responses were seen in regions 160-218 and 743-854. The 56-69-year group was small, and its depth increase did not reach significance, likely because of low power. After two AZD1222 doses, spike-specific TCR breadth and depth were significantly higher than at day 0 and than in MenACWY recipients. Conclusions about previously exposed vaccinees are limited, since just six or seven AZD1222 recipients were seropositive for SARS-CoV-2 at baseline. No day 14 peak-response samples were available, so repertoires were characterized only after the peak T cell response.

The germline V gene (reference sequence) sets CDR1 to LGHDT and CDR2 to YNNKEL. The junction carries 18 bases between V and J, which are trimmed by 3 bases and 0 bases respectively. Its CDR3 holds 17 amino acids, cysteine through phenylalanine. Of the read, only the CDR3 DNA is kept; its 51 bases are in frame from base 1. To note about this clone: Its specific antigen is unknown. The sample holds no much larger clone one base away, and base qualities are not on file.

Explained via the paper, the time point label denotes: baseline before first vaccination. Vaccinee samples were obtained from the UK trials COV001 and COV002, which included a single-blind randomized controlled phase 2/3 trial of AZD1222 (ChAdOx1 nCoV-19) in healthy adults. For TCRbeta chain sequencing, PBMC samples were collected from trial participants at day 0 and at day 28 after the second dose. The CDR3 regions of human TCRbeta chains were analyzed by immunosequencing. Per the authors' processing: Repertoire TCRs were checked for matches against a reference library of SARS-CoV-2-specific TCRs that had been generated using the MIRA antigen-specificity platform. Breadth was defined as the fraction of unique TCRs that were SARS-CoV-2-associated, and depth was defined as the fraction of total T cells that were SARS-CoV-2-associated. Using the MIRA data, each spike-specific TCR was assigned both to the spike region to which the TCR was reactive and to a CD4 or CD8 class. Log10-transformed breadth and depth values were compared by one-way ANOVA with Sidak's multiple comparisons tests. The source is immuneACCESS, and TCRdb retained only in-frame sequences with V and J called. Part of the clones is not carried over; for the studies checked, unresolved V genes explain less than half of this, and the remainder is unexplained. The V and J calls and clone size come from that table; D and trimming were worked out from the DNA. In this sample the table shows around 110,000 clones, 89% of which occur a single time. Approximately 7% of the sample is in the top ten clones.

The source is an adult in good health. The sequences come from peripheral blood, collected on day 0 of AZD1222 vaccination. The V and J segments used are TRBV3-1 (or the pseudogene TRBV3-2) and TRBJ2-7, with TRBD2 perhaps the D gene, on 6 matching bases. The DNA sequence is given as TGTGCCAGCAGCCACCTGGGGGTCGGGAGAAGCTCCTACGAGCAGTACTTC. It codes for CASSHLGVGRSSYEQYF.